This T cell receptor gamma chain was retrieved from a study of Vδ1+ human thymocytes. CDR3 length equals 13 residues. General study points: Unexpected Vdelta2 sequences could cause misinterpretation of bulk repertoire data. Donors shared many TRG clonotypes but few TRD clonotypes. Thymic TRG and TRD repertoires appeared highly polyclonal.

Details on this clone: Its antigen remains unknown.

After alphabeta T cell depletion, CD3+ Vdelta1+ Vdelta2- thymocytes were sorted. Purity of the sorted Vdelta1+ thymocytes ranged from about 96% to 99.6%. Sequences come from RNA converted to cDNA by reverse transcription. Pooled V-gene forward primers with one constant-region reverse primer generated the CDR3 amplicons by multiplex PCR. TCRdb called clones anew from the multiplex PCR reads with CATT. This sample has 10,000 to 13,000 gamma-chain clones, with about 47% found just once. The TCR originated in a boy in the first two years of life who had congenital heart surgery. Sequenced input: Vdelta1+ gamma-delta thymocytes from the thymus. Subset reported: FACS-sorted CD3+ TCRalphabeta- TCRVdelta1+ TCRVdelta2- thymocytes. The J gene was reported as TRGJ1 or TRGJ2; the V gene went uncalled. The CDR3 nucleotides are TGTGCCACCTGGGACAGGCCCCTTTATAAGAAACTCTTT. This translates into CATWDRPLYKKLF.